This T cell receptor beta chain emerged from a study of CD8+ T cells in alopecia areata. RNA was extracted and reverse transcribed into cDNA as the sequencing template. Sequenced by immunoSEQ multiplex PCR; TCRdb stores in-frame clones only, minus some. The sample carries more than 75,000 clones, roughly two fifths recorded once. The V end lost 5 bases, the J end lost 4 bases, and 9 bases lay between the germline ends. Germline lookup yields CDR1 MNHEY and CDR2 SVGAGI. The CDR3 covers 13 residues. Details on this clone: As yet, its antigen is unknown.

Study-level points and caveats: Patients displayed less clarity in TCR sharing than mice, a finding possibly related to HLA.

The origin of this receptor is a human donor with alopecia areata. The sequenced material came from CD4+ T cells sorted from blood. The rearrangement uses TRBV6-5 and TRBJ1-5, with a weak D call TRBD1 (5 bases). For the CDR3, the DNA is TGTGCCAGCAGTACGCAGGGAAATCAGCCCCAGCATTTT. Translating gives CASSTQGNQPQHF.